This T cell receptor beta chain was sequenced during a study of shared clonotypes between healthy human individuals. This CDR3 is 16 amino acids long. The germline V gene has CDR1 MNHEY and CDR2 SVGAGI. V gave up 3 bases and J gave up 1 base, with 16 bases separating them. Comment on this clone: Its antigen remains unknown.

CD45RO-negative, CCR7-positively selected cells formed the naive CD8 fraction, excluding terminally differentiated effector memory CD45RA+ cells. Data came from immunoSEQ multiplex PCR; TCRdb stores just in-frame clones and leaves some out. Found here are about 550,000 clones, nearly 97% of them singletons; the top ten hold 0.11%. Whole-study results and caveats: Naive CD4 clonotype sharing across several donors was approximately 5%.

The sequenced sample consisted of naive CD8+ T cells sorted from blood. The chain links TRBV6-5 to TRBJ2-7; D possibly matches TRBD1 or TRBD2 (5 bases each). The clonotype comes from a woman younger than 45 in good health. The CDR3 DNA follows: TGTGCCAGCAGTTATTCCACCGGGACGCGATCCTACGAGCAGTACTTC. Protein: CASSYSTGTRSYEQYF.